These 30 T cell receptor beta chains originate from one sample sequenced in a study of radiation and T cells in renal cell carcinoma. Clones were sequenced by immunoSEQ multiplex PCR, and TCRdb holds only the in-frame ones, with some missing. The data show roughly 80,000 clones, around 86% seen once. The time point is: blood 2 weeks post-SBRT. Treatment: 15 Gy SBRT to primary tumor, nephrectomy 4 weeks later. The sample was blood, taken from a patient whose treatment included radiotherapy and nephrectomy. These TCRs come from a woman in her forties or fifties with renal cell carcinoma.

V is TRBV18 and J is TRBJ2-1; either TRBD1 or TRBD2 may fit D (5 bases each). Germline CDR1 KGHSH, CDR2 LQKENI. CDR3 size: 15 residues. V shed 3 bases and J shed 4 bases, with 13 bases lying between them. CDR3 amino acids: CASSPPGRTYNEQFF. For the CDR3, the DNA is TGTGCCAGCTCACCCCCGGGACGGACGTACAATGAGCAGTTCTTC. The complete variable domain, with remaining parts taken from reference TRBV18 and TRBJ2-1, reads NAGVMQNPRHLVRRRGQEARLRCSPMKGHSHVYWYRQLPEEGLKFMVYLQKENIIDESGMPKERFSAEFPKEGPSILRIQQVVRGDSAAYFCASSPPGRTYNEQFFGPGTRLTVL.

V is TRBV5-6 and J is TRBJ1-5; TRBD1 matches at 10 bases. Germline-derived CDR1 and CDR2 are SGHDT and YYEEEE. With V trimmed by 7 bases and J by 7 bases, 5 bases remained unmatched. The CDR3 has 13 residues. CDR3 DNA sequence: TGTGCCAGCTCAGACAGGGGGCACCAGCCCCAGCATTTT. Translated, it gives CASSDRGHQPQHF.

The table lists this clone with a count of one. J is TRBJ1-3 and V is TRBV10-3, with D possibly being TRBD1 (5 bases). CDR1 ENHRY and CDR2 SYGVKD come from the germline V gene. The CDR3 runs 15 residues. V gave up 2 bases and J gave up 0 bases, with 8 bases separating them. The CDR3 is CAISERQTSGNTIYF. CDR3 nucleotide sequence: TGTGCCATCAGTGAGAGACAGACCTCTGGAAACACCATATATTTT.

The rearrangement joins TRBV10-1 to TRBJ2-5; D assignment may be TRBD1 or TRBD2 (6 bases each). Germline V gene data show CDR1 as WNHNN and CDR2 as SYGVQD (reference sequence). The CDR3 contains 14 residues. Trimming stripped 6 bases from V and 6 bases from J, with 17 bases between. CDR3 nucleotide sequence: TGCGCCAGCAGGACTGGACGGGGGCTAAAGACCCAGTACTTC. Encoded protein: CASRTGRGLKTQYF.

The chain has TRBV27 and TRBJ1-1; a weak D match, TRBD1 (6 bases). Trimming left V 4 bases short and J 8 bases short, with 11 bases between. This CDR3 spans 12 amino acids. Per the germline V gene, CDR1 is MNHEY and CDR2 is SMNVEV (reference sequence). CDR3 sequence (DNA): TGTGCCAGCAGTTACCAAGGGGGGGAAGCTTTCTTT. It translates to CASSYQGGEAFF.

This chain connects TRBV2 to TRBJ2-7; no definite D call. This CDR3 is 16 amino acids long. V was shortened by 7 bases and J by 0 bases, with 19 bases between the two germline ends. From germline, CDR1 is SNHLY and CDR2 FYNNEI. DNA for the CDR3: TGTGCCAGCATTCGCTCCCCGGCGGATAGCTCCTACGAGCAGTACTTC. Translating gives CASIRSPADSSYEQYF.

The chain's CDR3 is CATSRTTDRVPYGYTF. CDR3 sequence (DNA): TGTGCCACCAGCAGAACGACGGACAGGGTCCCCTATGGCTACACCTTC. This sequence joins TRBV15 and TRBJ1-2; 8 nucleotides match TRBD1. This CDR3 is 16 amino acids long. In germline, CDR1 is LNHNV, CDR2 YYDKDF (reference sequence). V lost 2 bases, J lost 4 bases, and 9 bases stayed unmatched.

The CDR3 bases are TGTGCCTGCAACCGGGACAGGGGGCGAAAACTGTTTTTT. It specifies CACNRDRGRKLFF. The rearrangement uses TRBV14 and TRBJ1-4, with 12 bases identical to TRBD1. With 11 bases clipped from V and 10 bases from J, the junction kept 8 bases outside the gene matches. The CDR3 runs 13 residues. CDR1 SGHDN and CDR2 FVKESK come from the germline V gene.

CDR3 DNA sequence: TGTGCCAGCCTCTCCCCAGCGCAGGGATCGTACGAGCAGTACTTC. Amino acid sequence: CASLSPAQGSYEQYF. V is TRBV28 and J is TRBJ2-7, with D maybe TRBD1 (5 bases). V was trimmed by 8 bases and J by 4 bases, leaving 21 bases between them. Germline lookup yields CDR1 MDHEN and CDR2 SYDVKM. The CDR3 covers 15 residues. Filled out from reference TRBV28 and TRBJ2-7, the complete variable domain reads DVKVTQSSRYLVKRTGEKVFLECVQDMDHENMFWYRQDPGLGLRLIYFSYDVKMKEKGDIPEGYSVSREKKERFSLILESASTNQTSMYLCASLSPAQGSYEQYFGPGTRLTVT.

The rearrangement links TRBV27 to TRBJ2-7; the match to TRBD2 covers 7 bases. Germline CDR1 reads MNHEY; CDR2 reads SMNVEV (reference sequence). With 3 bases clipped from V and 6 bases from J, the junction kept 2 bases outside the gene matches. CDR3 length: 12 residues. CDR3 residues: CASSLSGGEQYF. The CDR3 DNA is TGTGCCAGCAGTTTGTCGGGGGGCGAGCAGTACTTC.

The V call is TRBV30, the J call TRBJ2-5; D gene unclear. This CDR3 region has 14 residues. Trimming pared 2 bases from V and 4 bases from J, leaving 14 bases between. Germline CDR1 reads GTSNPN; CDR2 reads SVGIG (reference sequence). The CDR3 protein is CAWSPSGVRETQYF. Here the CDR3 DNA reads TGTGCCTGGAGTCCCTCTGGGGTGAGAGAGACCCAGTACTTC.

V and J are TRBV10-1 and TRBJ2-3; 7 bases fit TRBD2. The CDR3 spans 16 residues. With V trimmed by 0 bases and J by 1 base, 4 bases remained unmatched. Germline assignment: CDR1 WNHNN and CDR2 SYGVQD (reference sequence). The CDR3: CASSESRRGGTDTQYF. The CDR3 bases are TGCGCCAGCAGTGAGTCGAGACGGGGGGGCACAGATACGCAGTATTTT.

This clone was detected a few times. The rearrangement joins TRBV19 to TRBJ2-7; no definite D call. This CDR3 has 17 residues. The germline CDR1 and CDR2 sequences are LNHDA and SQIVND (reference sequence). V lost 10 bases, J lost 4 bases, and 29 bases lay in between. The CDR3 spells CAISNHKGQKRAYEQYF. In nucleotides, the CDR3 is TGTGCCATCTCAAACCATAAGGGCCAAAAAAGGGCGTACGAGCAGTACTTC.

The chain uses TRBV5-1 and TRBJ2-7; D is perhaps TRBD2 (6 bases). CDR3 length equals 15 residues. In germline, CDR1 is SGHRS, CDR2 YFSETQ. The V and J ends lost 5 bases and 0 bases respectively, with 15 bases between them. The CDR3, as DNA: TGCGCCAGCAGTAGAGCTTCGGGGGACTCCTACGAGCAGTACTTC. Translating gives CASSRASGDSYEQYF. The whole variable domain, remainder taken from reference TRBV5-1 and TRBJ2-7, is KAGVTQTPRYLIKTRGQQVTLSCSPISGHRSVSWYQQTPGQGLQFLFEYFSETQRNKGNFPGRFSGRQFSNSRSEMNVSTLELGDSALYLCASSRASGDSYEQYFGPGTRLTVT.

The chain employs TRBV25-1 and TRBJ2-5; 9 nucleotides match TRBD1. The DNA end favors TRBJ2-7, so the J call may be wrong. CDR3 length: 15 amino acids. Germline V gene sequence: CDR1 MGHDK, CDR2 SYGVNS. For the CDR3, the DNA is TGTGCCAGCGGGGAAGGGGACAGGGCAACCTACGAGCAGTACTTC. Amino acids: CASGEGDRATYEQYF.

V gene TRBV27 combines with J gene TRBJ2-7; 7 bases line up with TRBD2. The CDR3 loop spans 14 amino acids. The germline V gene encodes CDR1 MNHEY and CDR2 SMNVEV (reference sequence). J lost 2 bases, V lost 6 bases, and 7 bases had no gene match. The CDR3 reads CASSRLAGAYEQYF. In DNA, the CDR3 is TGTGCCAGCAGCCGGCTGGCGGGGGCCTACGAGCAGTACTTC.

This chain joins TRBV9 and TRBJ2-3; TRBD1 matches at 7 bases. V dropped 4 bases and J dropped 2; count of bases not matched to a gene: 4. Germline CDR1 SGDLS, CDR2 YYNGEE. The length of the CDR3 is 14 residues. This CDR3 is CASSPGQITDTQYF. The CDR3 DNA is TGTGCCAGCAGCCCGGGACAGATCACAGATACGCAGTATTTT.

The chain recombines TRBV4-1 with TRBJ2-1, with D perhaps matching TRBD2 (6 bases). In germline, CDR1 is MGHRA, CDR2 YSYEKL. The V end was cut by 1 base, the J end by 2 bases, with 15 bases between. CDR3 length equals 17 residues. CDR3 DNA sequence: TGCGCCAGCAGCCAAGGATCTGGCGGGATGGCCTACAATGAGCAGTTCTTC. Protein product: CASSQGSGGMAYNEQFF.

This clone came up once. The V and J genes are TRBV18 and TRBJ1-5; tentative D call: TRBD1 (6 bases). This CDR3 has 17 residues. The germline V gene encodes CDR1 KGHSH and CDR2 LQKENI. V was cut by 6 bases and J by 4 bases, with 22 bases left in between. CDR3 DNA: TGTGCCAGCTCGCCCAGGGGCAGGGGAGTATCAAATCAGCCCCAGCATTTT. Translated: CASSPRGRGVSNQPQHF.

This chain connects TRBV28 to TRBJ1-2; no reliable D call. V was shortened by 7 bases and J by 0 bases, with 15 bases between the two germline ends. Germline V gives CDR1 MDHEN, CDR2 SYDVKM. The CDR3 runs to 15 residues. CDR3 protein: CASKEQTLTNYGYTF. CDR3 nucleotide sequence: TGTGCCAGCAAGGAGCAGACTCTTACTAACTATGGCTACACCTTC.

This chain uses TRBV18 with TRBJ1-1, with a weak D call TRBD1 (6 bases). The CDR3 runs to 14 residues. V was pared by 3 bases and J by 1 base, with 9 bases between. The germline gives CDR1 KGHSH, CDR2 LQKENI. CDR3 coding DNA: TGTGCCAGCTCACCTTCCAGGGGGAACACTGAAGCTTTCTTT. It translates to CASSPSRGNTEAFF.

This clone showed up just a few times. The chain employs TRBV6-5 and TRBJ1-1, with 9 bases lining up with TRBD1. V was pared by 7 bases and J by 1 base, with 1 base of the junction left unmatched. The CDR3 runs to 13 residues. Germline values: CDR1 MNHEY, CDR2 SVGAGI. The CDR3 DNA sequence: TGTGCCAGCAACAGGGGGCCGAACACTGAAGCTTTCTTT. Translating it yields CASNRGPNTEAFF.

The V gene is TRBV10-3, the J gene TRBJ1-1; D is ambiguous. The CDR3 has 15 amino acids. Germline assignment: CDR1 ENHRY and CDR2 SYGVKD. Trimming pared 5 bases from V and 1 base from J, leaving 14 bases between. CDR3 region: CAISLSPGSNTEAFF. In nucleotides, the CDR3 is TGTGCCATCAGTCTTTCCCCGGGGTCGAACACTGAAGCTTTCTTT.

This sequence joins TRBV5-6 and TRBJ2-7; D remains unclear. The CDR3 runs 14 residues. V gave up 2 bases and J gave up 2 bases, with 11 bases separating them. Germline CDR1 SGHDT, CDR2 YYEEEE. CDR3 nucleotides: TGTGCCAGCAGCTTACCTAACAGACCCTACGAGCAGTACTTC. Residues: CASSLPNRPYEQYF. The full variable domain, its missing parts supplied by reference TRBV5-6 and TRBJ2-7, is DAGVTQSPTHLIKTRGQQVTLRCSPKSGHDTVSWYQQALGQGPQFIFQYYEEEERQRGNFPDRFSGHQFPNYSSELNVNALLLGDSALYLCASSLPNRPYEQYFGPGTRLTVT.

This chain uses TRBV10-1 with TRBJ2-3; 11 bases are shared with TRBD2. V lost 2 bases, J lost 3 bases, and 4 bases stayed unmatched. This CDR3 comprises 16 residues. Germline values: CDR1 WNHNN, CDR2 SYGVQD (reference sequence). CDR3 amino acids: CASSEASGGTTDTQYF. The CDR3 DNA follows: TGCGCCAGCAGTGAGGCTAGCGGGGGGACTACAGATACGCAGTATTTT.

This clone was found many times. The chain combines TRBV10-3 with TRBJ2-5, with 7 bases identical to TRBD2. CDR1 and CDR2 from the germline V gene are ENHRY and SYGVKD. The CDR3 runs to 15 residues. The V and J ends lost 3 bases and 3 bases, in that order; junction bases with no gene match: 7. The CDR3 DNA reads as TGTGCCATCAGTGACCCGGGGGGTGGTAAAGAGACCCAGTACTTC. Amino acids: CAISDPGGGKETQYF.

The rearrangement links TRBV7-2 to TRBJ2-3; TRBD2 matches at 11 bases. J gave up 14 bases and V 5 bases, and 9 bases lay outside the gene matches. CDR3 length: 13 amino acids. Germline CDR1 is SGHTA and CDR2 is FQGNSA. The CDR3 region has the DNA TGTGCCAGCAGCCCAACAACTAGCGGGAGTCTGTATTTT. Its protein is CASSPTTSGSLYF.

The genes are TRBV7-2 and TRBJ1-4, with a possible D match to TRBD1 (5 bases). Germline V CDR1 and CDR2: SGHTA, FQGNSA. V was pared by 3 bases and J by 8 bases, with 19 bases between. The CDR3 extends over 16 amino acids. This chain's CDR3 is CASSFAFGGSGEKLFF. The CDR3 bases are TGTGCCAGCAGCTTCGCCTTCGGGGGGTCTGGGGAAAAACTGTTTTTT.

This chain uses TRBV5-6 with TRBJ2-1; D is unresolved. Trimming pared 4 bases from V and 6 bases from J, leaving 11 bases between. The V gene's germline CDR1 is SGHDT and CDR2 YYEEEE. The CDR3 sequence is 13 residues long. CDR3 amino acids: CASSPPSSNEQFF. CDR3 in DNA: TGTGCCAGCAGCCCCCCGAGCTCCAATGAGCAGTTCTTC. The entire variable domain, with the rest obtained from reference TRBV5-6 and TRBJ2-1, is as follows: DAGVTQSPTHLIKTRGQQVTLRCSPKSGHDTVSWYQQALGQGPQFIFQYYEEEERQRGNFPDRFSGHQFPNYSSELNVNALLLGDSALYLCASSPPSSNEQFFGPGTRLTVL.

This clone came up once. This chain connects TRBV28 to TRBJ2-7, with 8 bases fitting TRBD1. The V segment lost 6 bases and the J segment 6 bases; nucleotides outside the gene matches: 16. Per the germline V gene, CDR1 is MDHEN and CDR2 is SYDVKM. The CDR3 length is 16 residues. The CDR3 DNA reads as TGTGCCAGCAGCCTCACTCCTGGGGCAGGGGGCGGCGAGCAGTACTTC. It encodes CASSLTPGAGGGEQYF.